This T cell receptor beta chain was found in a study of Graves' ophthalmopathy and Graves' hyperthyroidism. Regarding the study as a whole: Most thyroid-expanded clonotypes exceeding 0.001 frequency were also found in blood.

The authors enrolled newly diagnosed hyperthyroidism patients aged 18 to 65 with under 2 months' duration. Physicians reached a diagnosis by relying on clinical symptoms, serum thyroxine, TRAb, thyroid ultrasound and orbital computed tomography. This clonotype has more than one count but fewer than ten. Its target is unknown. V gave up 5 bases and J gave up 7 bases, with 14 bases separating them. The CDR3 contains 13 residues. The V gene's germline CDR1 is SGHTA and CDR2 FQGTGA. Investigators amplified TCR beta CDR3 regions from RNA transcripts. Following a first-round RT-PCR that used HTBI primers, a second-round multiplex PCR was carried out. TCRdb ran MiXCR on the multiplex PCR reads and lists one entry per CDR3 protein. The table records roughly 600,000 distinct CDR3 sequences, about two fifths of them present only once.

The source of this sequence is an adult man with Graves' hyperthyroidism. The specimen was peripheral blood or thyroid tissue (not recorded which). This chain connects TRBV7-3 to TRBJ2-5; D unresolved. Here the CDR3 reads CASSLGSPGTQYF. CDR3 sequence (DNA): TGTGCCAGCAGCCTGGGGTCCCCTGGGACCCAGTACTTC.